This entry describes one TCR beta chain. Here immunoSEQ multiplex PCR was the method, and the copy in TCRdb shows in-frame clones only, minus some. The sample yields approximately 190,000 clones, of which the top ten take up less than 2.5%. The entry originates in a study of control samples from healthy donors and cancer patients. Germline CDR1 SNHLY, CDR2 FYNNEI. The CDR3 contains 13 residues. V lost 8 bases, J lost 6 bases, and 5 bases stayed unmatched. What was sequenced was blood. The chain employs TRBV2 and TRBJ1-4, with 8 bases lining up with TRBD1. This clonotype was sampled from a woman under 40 in good health. The CDR3 coding sequence is TGTGCCAGCGGTGGACAGGGATATGAAAAACTGTTTTTT. This encodes CASGGQGYEKLFF. Looking up the rest from reference TRBV2 and TRBJ1-4 gives the full variable domain: EPEVTQTPSHQVTQMGQEVILRCVPISNHLYFYWYRQILGQKVEFLVSFYNNEISEKSEIFDDQFSVERPDGSNFTLKIRSTKLEDSAMYFCASGGQGYEKLFFGSGTQLSVL.